The 8 T cell receptor beta chains given below trace back to one sample, sequenced in a study of human T cells and chemical hapten exposure. TCRdb itself ran the RACE reads through MiXCR, one entry per CDR3 protein. The sample has roughly 180,000 distinct CDR3 sequences, more than 20% seen once. Stated time point: patch test 1, 2 weeks after DPC sensitization. Treatment denoted: therapeutic diphenylcyclopropenone sensitization with weekly scalp DPC. The input for sequencing was whole blood, taken in connection with sensitization to the hapten diphenylcyclopropenone (DPC). The source of these receptors is a woman between 50 and 59 years old with alopecia areata. Some clones in this sample may be carry-over from other donors' samples.

This clonotype was seen at least ten times. The CDR3: CASSEQGWYEQYF. The CDR3 coding sequence is TGCGCCAGCAGCGAGCAGGGTTGGTACGAGCAGTACTTC. The chain links TRBV5-1 to TRBJ2-7; possibly TRBD1 for D (5 bases). The CDR3 extends over 13 amino acids. Per the germline V gene, CDR1 is SGHRS and CDR2 is YFSETQ. V lost 4 bases and J lost 4, with 12 bases in between.

This clonotype appeared a few times. J is TRBJ1-1 and V is TRBV7-9; no reliable D call. Trimming took 1 base from V and 6 from J, leaving 9 bases between them. The CDR3 loop spans 13 amino acids. Looked up from germline, CDR1 is SEHNR and CDR2 is FQNEAQ (reference sequence). The CDR3 reads CASSLGEFAEAFF. CDR3 DNA sequence: TGTGCCAGCAGCTTAGGGGAATTCGCTGAAGCTTTCTTT.

The chain employs TRBV20-1 and TRBJ2-4; possibly TRBD2 for D (5 bases). This CDR3 is built from 12 residues. The germline gives CDR1 DFQATT, CDR2 SNEGSKA (reference sequence). Trimming removed 6 bases at V and 6 bases at J, with 12 bases between. This chain's CDR3 is CSAGVWGNIQYF. The CDR3 DNA follows: TGCAGTGCCGGGGTTTGGGGAAACATTCAGTACTTC.

This clonotype showed up just a few times. The genes are TRBV5-1 and TRBJ1-5; tentatively, D is TRBD1 (6 bases). Per germline, CDR1 SGHRS and CDR2 YFSETQ. CDR3 size: 16 residues. V shed 4 bases and J shed 7 bases, with 21 bases lying between them. CDR3 in amino acids: CASSRQVGAGWQPQHF. As DNA, the CDR3 is TGCGCCAGCAGCCGACAGGTAGGGGCGGGGTGGCAGCCCCAGCATTTT. Looking up the rest from reference TRBV5-1 and TRBJ1-5 gives the full variable domain: KAGVTQTPRYLIKTRGQQVTLSCSPISGHRSVSWYQQTPGQGLQFLFEYFSETQRNKGNFPGRFSGRQFSNSRSEMNVSTLELGDSALYLCASSRQVGAGWQPQHFGDGTRLSIL.

This clonotype came up a few times. This chain links TRBV7-9 with TRBJ2-5; D is unclear. The CDR3 contains 15 residues. Germline loops: CDR1 SEHNR, CDR2 FQNEAQ (reference sequence). The V and J ends lost 2 bases and 5 bases respectively, with 15 bases between them. CDR3 amino acids: CASSLSTAISETQYF. CDR3 sequence (DNA): TGTGCCAGCAGCTTATCCACAGCGATCTCGGAGACCCAGTACTTC.

This clonotype appeared a few times. The chain uses TRBV12-3 or TRBV12-4 and TRBJ1-1; 10 bases fit TRBD1. The V segment lost 1 base and the J segment 2 bases; nucleotides outside the gene matches: 4. The CDR3 runs to 16 residues. CDR3 DNA sequence: TGTGCCAGCAGTTTAGGGACAGGGGGACGCAACACTGAAGCTTTCTTT. This codes for CASSLGTGGRNTEAFF.

This clonotype was counted between two and nine times. The chain combines TRBV20-1 with TRBJ1-5; 7 bases map to TRBD1. CDR1 DFQATT and CDR2 SNEGSKA come from the germline V gene (reference sequence). The V segment lost 7 bases and the J segment 4 bases; nucleotides outside the gene matches: 7. CDR3 length: 13 amino acids. In DNA form, the CDR3 reads TGCAGTGTATTGGCAGGGGGAAATCAGCCCCAGCATTTT. It is translated as CSVLAGGNQPQHF.

The chain uses TRBV6-5 and TRBJ1-6; tentatively, D is TRBD1 (6 bases). This CDR3 spans 15 amino acids. V was trimmed by 5 bases and J by 7 bases, leaving 15 bases between them. Germline V gene data show CDR1 as MNHEY and CDR2 as SVGAGI. DNA of the CDR3: TGTGCCAGCAGTGACACAGGGTTAATGAATTCACCCCTCCACTTT. Translation: CASSDTGLMNSPLHF.